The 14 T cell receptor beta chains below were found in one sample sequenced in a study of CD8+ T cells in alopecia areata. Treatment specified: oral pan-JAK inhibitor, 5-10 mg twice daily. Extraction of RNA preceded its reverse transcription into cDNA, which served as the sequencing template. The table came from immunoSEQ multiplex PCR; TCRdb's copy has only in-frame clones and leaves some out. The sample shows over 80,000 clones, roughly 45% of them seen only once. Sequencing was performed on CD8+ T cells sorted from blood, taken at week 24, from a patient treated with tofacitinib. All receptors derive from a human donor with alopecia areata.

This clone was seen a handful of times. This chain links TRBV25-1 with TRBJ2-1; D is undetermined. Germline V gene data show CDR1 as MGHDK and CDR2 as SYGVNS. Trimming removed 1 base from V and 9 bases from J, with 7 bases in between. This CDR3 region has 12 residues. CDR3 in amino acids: CASSEWGGEQFF. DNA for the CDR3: TGTGCCAGCAGTGAATGGGGTGGTGAGCAGTTCTTC.

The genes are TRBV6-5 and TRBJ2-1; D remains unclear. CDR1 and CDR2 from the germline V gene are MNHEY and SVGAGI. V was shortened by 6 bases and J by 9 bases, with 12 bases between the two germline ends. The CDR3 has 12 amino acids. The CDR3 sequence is CASSDGRGEQFF. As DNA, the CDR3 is TGTGCCAGCAGCGACGGTCGTGGTGAGCAGTTCTTC.

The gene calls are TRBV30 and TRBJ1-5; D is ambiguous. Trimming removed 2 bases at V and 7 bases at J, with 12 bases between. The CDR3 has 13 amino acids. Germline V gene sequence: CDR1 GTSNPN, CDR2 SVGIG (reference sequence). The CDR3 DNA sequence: TGTGCCTGGAGTTTGGGGAGGCGGCAGCCCCAGCATTTT. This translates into CAWSLGRRQPQHF. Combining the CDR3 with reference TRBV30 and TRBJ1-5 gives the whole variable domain SQTIHQWPATLVQPVGSPLSLECTVEGTSNPNLYWYRQAAGRGLQLLFYSVGIGQISSEVPQNLSASRPQDRQFILSSKKLLLSDSGFYLCAWSLGRRQPQHFGDGTRLSIL.

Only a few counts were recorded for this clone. The CDR3 nucleotides read TGTGCCAGTACCGCGGGACAGGGGTTTGGCGAGCAGTACTTC. Amino acid sequence: CASTAGQGFGEQYF. The chain carries TRBV19 and TRBJ2-7, with 10 bases matching TRBD1. The CDR3 loop spans 14 amino acids. The V segment lost 7 bases and the J segment 6 bases; nucleotides outside the gene matches: 9. Germline V gives CDR1 LNHDA, CDR2 SQIVND (reference sequence).

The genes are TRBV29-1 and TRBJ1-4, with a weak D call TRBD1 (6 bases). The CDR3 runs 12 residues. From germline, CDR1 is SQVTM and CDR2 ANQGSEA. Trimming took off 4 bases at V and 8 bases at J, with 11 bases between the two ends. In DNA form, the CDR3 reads TGCAGCGTTGGGCTCGGGGGCGAAAAACTGTTTTTT. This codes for CSVGLGGEKLFF. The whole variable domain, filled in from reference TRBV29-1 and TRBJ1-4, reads SAVISQKPSRDICQRGTSLTIQCQVDSQVTMMFWYRQQPGQSLTLIATANQGSEATYESGFVIDKFPISRPNLTFSTLTVSNMSPEDSSIYLCSVGLGGEKLFFGSGTQLSVL.

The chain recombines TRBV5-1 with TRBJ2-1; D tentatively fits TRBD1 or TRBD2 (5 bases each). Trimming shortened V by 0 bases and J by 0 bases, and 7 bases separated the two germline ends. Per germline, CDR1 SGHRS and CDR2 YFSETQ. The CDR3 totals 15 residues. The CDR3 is CASSLVGGSYNEQFF. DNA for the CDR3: TGCGCCAGCAGCTTGGTTGGGGGCTCCTACAATGAGCAGTTCTTC. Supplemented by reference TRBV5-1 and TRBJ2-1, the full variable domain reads KAGVTQTPRYLIKTRGQQVTLSCSPISGHRSVSWYQQTPGQGLQFLFEYFSETQRNKGNFPGRFSGRQFSNSRSEMNVSTLELGDSALYLCASSLVGGSYNEQFFGPGTRLTVL.

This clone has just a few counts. This CDR3 reads CASGKGYNQPQHF. In DNA form, the CDR3 reads TGTGCCAGCGGAAAGGGCTACAATCAGCCCCAGCATTTT. This chain links TRBV9 with TRBJ1-5; no firm D call. The CDR3 is made up of 13 amino acids. Trimming took off 7 bases at V and 3 bases at J, with 11 bases between the two ends. Germline CDR1 is SGDLS and CDR2 is YYNGEE.

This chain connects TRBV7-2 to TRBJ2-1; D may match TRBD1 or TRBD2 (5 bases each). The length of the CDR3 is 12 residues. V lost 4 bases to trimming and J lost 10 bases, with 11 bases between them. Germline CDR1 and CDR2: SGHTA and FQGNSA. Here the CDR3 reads CASSSGPPEQFF. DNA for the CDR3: TGTGCCAGCAGCTCGGGGCCCCCAGAGCAGTTCTTC.

CDR3 nucleotides: TGTGCCAGCAGCTTGGGGTCAGGGTCATACGAGCAGTACTTC. Its translation: CASSLGSGSYEQYF. The rearrangement links TRBV5-6 to TRBJ2-7; D perhaps matches TRBD1 (5 bases). The CDR3 length is 14 residues. V lost 0 bases and J lost 4, with 11 bases in between. Germline values: CDR1 SGHDT, CDR2 YYEEEE. Based on the CDR3 plus reference TRBV5-6 and TRBJ2-7, the full variable domain is DAGVTQSPTHLIKTRGQQVTLRCSPKSGHDTVSWYQQALGQGPQFIFQYYEEEERQRGNFPDRFSGHQFPNYSSELNVNALLLGDSALYLCASSLGSGSYEQYFGPGTRLTVT.

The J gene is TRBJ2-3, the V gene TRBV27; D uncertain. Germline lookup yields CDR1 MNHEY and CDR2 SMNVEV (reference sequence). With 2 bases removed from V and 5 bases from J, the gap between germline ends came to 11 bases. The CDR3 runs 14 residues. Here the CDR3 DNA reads TGTGCCAGCAGTTTAAATCCAGGTGGAGATACGCAGTATTTT. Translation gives CASSLNPGGDTQYF.

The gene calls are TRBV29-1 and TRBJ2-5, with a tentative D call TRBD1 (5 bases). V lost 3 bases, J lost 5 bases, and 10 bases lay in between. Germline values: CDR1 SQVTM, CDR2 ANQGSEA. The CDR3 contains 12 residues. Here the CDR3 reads CSVEGPSETQYF. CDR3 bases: TGCAGCGTTGAGGGGCCCTCCGAGACCCAGTACTTC.

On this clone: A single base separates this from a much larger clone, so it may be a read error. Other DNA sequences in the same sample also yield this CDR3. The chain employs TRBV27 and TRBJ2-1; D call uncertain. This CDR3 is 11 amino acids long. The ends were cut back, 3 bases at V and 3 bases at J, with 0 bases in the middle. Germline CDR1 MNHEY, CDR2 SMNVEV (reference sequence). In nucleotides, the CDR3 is TGTGCCAGCAGTTTCTACAATGAGCAGTTCTTC. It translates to CASSFYNEQFF.

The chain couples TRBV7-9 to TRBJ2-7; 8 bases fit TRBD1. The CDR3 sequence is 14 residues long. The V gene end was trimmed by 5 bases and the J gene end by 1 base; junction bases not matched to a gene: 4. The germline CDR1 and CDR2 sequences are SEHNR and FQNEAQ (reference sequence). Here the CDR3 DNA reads TGTGCCAGCAGCGACCGGGACAGGTCCTACGAGCAGTACTTC. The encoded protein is CASSDRDRSYEQYF.

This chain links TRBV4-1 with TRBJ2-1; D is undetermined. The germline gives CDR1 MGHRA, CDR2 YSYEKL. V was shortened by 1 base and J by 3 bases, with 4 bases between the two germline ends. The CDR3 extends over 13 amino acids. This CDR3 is CASSQGSYNEQFF. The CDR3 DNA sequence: TGCGCCAGCAGCCAAGGCAGCTACAATGAGCAGTTCTTC.